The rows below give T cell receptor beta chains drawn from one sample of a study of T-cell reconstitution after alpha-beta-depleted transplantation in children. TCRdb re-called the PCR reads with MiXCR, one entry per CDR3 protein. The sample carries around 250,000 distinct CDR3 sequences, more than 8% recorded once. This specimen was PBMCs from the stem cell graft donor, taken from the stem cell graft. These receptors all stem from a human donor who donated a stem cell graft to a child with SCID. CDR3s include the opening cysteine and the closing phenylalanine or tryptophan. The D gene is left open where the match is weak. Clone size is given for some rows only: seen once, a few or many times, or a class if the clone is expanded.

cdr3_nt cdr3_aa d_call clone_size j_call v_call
TGTGCCAGCAGTTTGTCCCGACCAAGCACAGATACGCAGTATTTT CASSLSRPSTDTQYF . . TRBJ2-3 TRBV27
TGCGCCAGCAGAACTACGGGGACAGGGGCTAATGAAAAACTGTTTTTT CASRTTGTGANEKLFF TRBD1 few TRBJ1-4 TRBV5-1
TGCGCCAGCAGCCCGGGGGCAGGGTCAAGCAATCAGCCCCAGCATTTT CASSPGAGSSNQPQHF . . TRBJ1-5 TRBV5-1
TGCGCCAGCAGCTTGACCCGGGACCGACCCTACAATGAGCAGTTCTTC CASSLTRDRPYNEQFF . . TRBJ2-1 TRBV5-1
TGCAGTGCTATCCGAGGGTGGGGCTACACCTTC CSAIRGWGYTF . few TRBJ1-2 TRBV20-1
TGTGCCAGCAGCGTAGATGGCAGGGGGCTAGCGACCCAGTACTTC CASSVDGRGLATQYF TRBD1 many TRBJ2-5 TRBV9
TGTGCCAGCAGCCCCCCTGCACCGCCCGACTATGGCTACACCTTC CASSPPAPPDYGYTF . few TRBJ1-2 TRBV12-3/TRBV12-4
TGCGCCAGCAGCAAGGACAGGGTGAACAATGAGCAGTTCTTC CASSKDRVNNEQFF TRBD1 many TRBJ2-1 TRBV5-1
TGTGCCAGCACCAAAGGGGCAGCGAGCACAGATACGCAGTATTTT CASTKGAASTDTQYF . few TRBJ2-3 TRBV7-3
TGTGCCATCAGTGAGGGGCAGGGCGCTGAAGCTTTCTTT CAISEGQGAEAFF . many TRBJ1-1 TRBV10-3
TGTGCCACCAGCAGAGATCGACCTAGCTACAATGAGCAGTTCTTC CATSRDRPSYNEQFF . many TRBJ2-1 TRBV15
TGTGCCAGCAGTTACTATGGACTAGCGGGGGGCTCCGGCACAGATACGCAGTATTTT CASSYYGLAGGSGTDTQYF TRBD2 . TRBJ2-3 TRBV6-5
TGTGCCAGCTCACCACTCTCGGGGGCCAACACAGATACGCAGTATTTT CASSPLSGANTDTQYF . . TRBJ2-3 TRBV18
TGTGCCAGCAGTCCGCCGGAAGGGGGTAAAAATTCACCCCTCCACTTT CASSPPEGGKNSPLHF . many TRBJ1-6 TRBV12-3/TRBV12-4